These 18 T cell receptor beta chains came from one sample sequenced in a study of T cell changes during pregnancy in multiple sclerosis. Sequencing was performed with immunoSEQ multiplex PCR; in TCRdb, only in-frame clones are kept and a portion is missing. The sample lists over 70,000 clones, 80% to 95% occurring once. Here the sequenced sample was peripheral blood, taken in the third trimester of pregnancy. The origin of the receptors is a female donor in good health, enrolled as a control in a pregnancy study.

The chain couples TRBV5-4 to TRBJ2-3; D uncertain. Trimming took off 3 bases at V and 4 bases at J, with 3 bases between the two ends. This CDR3 is 11 amino acids long. The germline V gene encodes CDR1 SGHNT and CDR2 YYREEE (reference sequence). CDR3 DNA sequence: TGTGCCAGCAGCTCAGCAGATACGCAGTATTTT. Translation gives CASSSADTQYF. Supplemented by reference TRBV5-4 and TRBJ2-3, the full variable domain reads ETGVTQSPTHLIKTRGQQVTLRCSSQSGHNTVSWYQQALGQGPQFIFQYYREEENGRGNFPPRFSGLQFPNYSSELNVNALELDDSALYLCASSSADTQYFGPGTRLTVL.

The chain combines TRBV19 with TRBJ2-7; TRBD1 agrees at 10 bases. Unmatched junction bases numbered 20, after V lost 4 bases and J lost 2 bases. This CDR3 is 20 amino acids long. Per the germline V gene, CDR1 is LNHDA and CDR2 is SQIVND (reference sequence). The CDR3 sequence is CASSTIFRDRGRGRAYEQYF. In nucleotides, the CDR3 is TGTGCCAGTAGTACCATATTCCGGGACAGGGGAAGAGGGAGGGCCTACGAGCAGTACTTC.

The chain links TRBV27 to TRBJ1-6; the D is unclear. The CDR3 is made up of 19 amino acids. Germline V gene sequence: CDR1 MNHEY, CDR2 SMNVEV (reference sequence). Trimming pared 5 bases from V and 0 bases from J, leaving 20 bases between. Here the CDR3 reads CASSQRTGRISSYNSPLHF. For the CDR3, the DNA is TGTGCCAGCAGTCAACGGACGGGAAGAATAAGCTCCTATAATTCACCCCTCCACTTT.

The J gene is TRBJ1-1, the V gene TRBV7-9, with TRBD1 as a possible D gene (5 bases). CDR1 and CDR2 from the germline V gene are SEHNR and FQNEAQ (reference sequence). The CDR3 is 14 amino acids. Trimming pared 6 bases from V and 8 bases from J, leaving 19 bases between. Here the CDR3 reads CASSLDTSFFEAFF. The CDR3 DNA reads as TGTGCCAGCAGTCTGGACACCTCCTTTTTCGAAGCTTTCTTT. Looking up the rest from reference TRBV7-9 and TRBJ1-1 gives the full variable domain: DTGVSQNPRHKITKRGQNVTFRCDPISEHNRLYWYRQTLGQGPEFLTYFQNEAQLEKSRLLSDRFSAERPKGSFSTLEIQRTEQGDSAMYLCASSLDTSFFEAFFGQGTRLTVV.

The chain joins TRBV5-1 to TRBJ2-1, with D unresolved. The V gene's germline CDR1 is SGHRS and CDR2 YFSETQ. With 0 bases removed from V and 6 bases from J, the gap between germline ends came to 10 bases. This CDR3 region has 14 residues. The CDR3 here is CASSLASRFNEQFF. As DNA, the CDR3 is TGCGCCAGCAGCTTGGCCTCTAGATTCAATGAGCAGTTCTTC. Full variable domain (rest looked up from reference TRBV5-1 and TRBJ2-1): KAGVTQTPRYLIKTRGQQVTLSCSPISGHRSVSWYQQTPGQGLQFLFEYFSETQRNKGNFPGRFSGRQFSNSRSEMNVSTLELGDSALYLCASSLASRFNEQFFGPGTRLTVL.

J is TRBJ1-6 and V is TRBV5-4; TRBD1 agrees at 11 bases. CDR3 length equals 16 residues. Germline CDR1 SGHNT, CDR2 YYREEE (reference sequence). Losses at the gene ends were 0 bases for V and 8 bases for J; bases not matched to a gene: 4. The DNA of the CDR3 is TGTGCCAGCAGCTTGGATGGACAGGGGGCATATTCACCCCTCCACTTT. Encoded protein: CASSLDGQGAYSPLHF. Full variable domain (outside the CDR3, taken from reference TRBV5-4 and TRBJ1-6): ETGVTQSPTHLIKTRGQQVTLRCSSQSGHNTVSWYQQALGQGPQFIFQYYREEENGRGNFPPRFSGLQFPNYSSELNVNALELDDSALYLCASSLDGQGAYSPLHFGNGTRLTVT.

V usage is TRBV30 and J usage is TRBJ2-5, with 10 bases lining up with TRBD2. The V gene's germline CDR1 is GTSNPN and CDR2 SVGIG (reference sequence). Trimming at V came to 3 bases and at J to 5 bases, leaving 6 bases not matched to a gene. This CDR3 is built from 14 residues. The CDR3 DNA reads TGTGCCTGGAGGGGACTAGCGTTCCAGGAGACCCAGTACTTC. Amino acids: CAWRGLAFQETQYF.

This clone was seen only once. This chain connects TRBV7-9 to TRBJ1-5, with a possible D match to TRBD1 (6 bases). V dropped 1 base and J dropped 7 bases, with 11 bases sitting between them. The CDR3 consists of 14 residues. The germline gives CDR1 SEHNR, CDR2 FQNEAQ (reference sequence). CDR3 DNA sequence: TGTGCCAGCAGCTTAGACCAGGGGAGCCAGCCCCAGCATTTT. This gives the protein CASSLDQGSQPQHF.

This chain links TRBV5-1 with TRBJ2-2; a weak D match, TRBD1 (5 bases). Germline V gene lookup returns CDR1 SGHRS and CDR2 YFSETQ. Trimming stripped 6 bases from V and 3 bases from J, with 12 bases between. CDR3 length equals 14 residues. Here the CDR3 reads CASNQQGHTGELFF. DNA for the CDR3: TGCGCCAGCAATCAGCAGGGCCACACCGGGGAGCTGTTTTTT.

The chain links TRBV19 to TRBJ2-2, with 8 nucleotides matching TRBD1. The CDR3 loop spans 17 amino acids. CDR1 is LNHDA, CDR2 SQIVND, per germline (reference sequence). Trimming took 6 bases from V and 2 from J; bases not matched to a gene: 11. CDR3 loop: CASSRQGLLFNTGELFF. DNA for the CDR3: TGTGCCAGTAGCCGACAGGGGCTACTTTTTAACACCGGGGAGCTGTTTTTT. Looking up the rest from reference TRBV19 and TRBJ2-2 gives the full variable domain: DGGITQSPKYLFRKEGQNVTLSCEQNLNHDAMYWYRQDPGQGLRLIYYSQIVNDFQKGDIAEGYSVSREKKESFPLTVTSAQKNPTAFYLCASSRQGLLFNTGELFFGEGSRLTVL.

The V gene is TRBV7-2, the J gene TRBJ2-3; TRBD2 is a possible D gene (7 bases). This CDR3 has 14 amino acids. Trimming removed 7 bases from V and 8 bases from J, with 19 bases in between. Germline V gives CDR1 SGHTA, CDR2 FQGNSA. The CDR3 DNA sequence: TGTGCCAGCACCGAAAGTCGGGGGGCGAGTACGCAGTATTTT. Its translation: CASTESRGASTQYF.

The chain links TRBV7-2 to TRBJ1-4; 9 bases are shared with TRBD1. The germline V gene has CDR1 SGHTA and CDR2 FQGNSA. The CDR3 covers 15 residues. J lost 8 bases, V lost 1 base, and 5 bases had no gene match. The CDR3 protein is CASSLEQGAWEKLFF. CDR3 coding DNA: TGTGCCAGCAGCTTAGAACAGGGGGCTTGGGAAAAACTGTTTTTT.

The rearrangement links TRBV7-2 to TRBJ1-5; TRBD1 might be the D (5 bases). V lost 1 base, J lost 2 bases, and 12 bases lay in between. CDR3 length equals 16 residues. Per the germline V gene, CDR1 is SGHTA and CDR2 is FQGNSA. The CDR3 reads CASSLGQGIGNQPQHF. The CDR3 DNA reads TGTGCCAGCAGCTTAGGGCAGGGCATCGGCAATCAGCCCCAGCATTTT.

This clone was counted a few times. The rearrangement links TRBV28 to TRBJ1-6; D is unclear. Germline CDR1 is MDHEN and CDR2 is SYDVKM. V lost 10 bases to trimming and J lost 0 bases, with 10 bases between them. The CDR3 is 14 residues long. The CDR3: CATKQSSYNSPLHF. CDR3 coding DNA: TGTGCCACTAAACAGAGCTCCTATAATTCACCCCTCCACTTT.

The chain links TRBV7-2 to TRBJ1-1; 10 bases are shared with TRBD1. CDR3 length equals 14 residues. The germline V gene encodes CDR1 SGHTA and CDR2 FQGNSA. J lost 4 bases, V lost 5 bases, and 4 bases had no gene match. The CDR3 is CASSPRTGGTEAFF. In DNA, the CDR3 is TGTGCCAGCAGCCCACGGACAGGGGGCACTGAAGCTTTCTTT.

The chain is built from TRBV5-5 and TRBJ2-2; tentatively, D is TRBD2 (5 bases). V was cut by 3 bases and J by 13 bases, with 13 bases left in between. CDR1 and CDR2 (germline): SGHKS, YYEKEE (reference sequence). The CDR3 has 12 residues. CDR3 DNA sequence: TGTGCCAGCAGCTCCACGAGGGTTGGGCTGTTTTTT. Translating gives CASSSTRVGLFF.

The chain joins TRBV28 to TRBJ2-7, with 11 bases that match TRBD2. The CDR3 runs to 15 residues. Germline CDR1 reads MDHEN; CDR2 reads SYDVKM. The ends lost 6 bases at V and 3 bases at J; junction bases unmatched: 7. CDR3 residues: CASSSTSGVNYEQYF. The CDR3 nucleotides read TGTGCCAGCAGCTCGACTAGCGGGGTAAACTACGAGCAGTACTTC.

The chain joins TRBV7-2 to TRBJ2-5; 7 positions match TRBD2. CDR3 length: 14 residues. V shed 2 bases and J 4 bases; nucleotides not matched to a gene: 4. CDR1 SGHTA and CDR2 FQGNSA come from the germline V gene. The chain's CDR3 is CASSLLGGRETQYF. The CDR3 DNA is TGTGCCAGCAGCTTATTGGGAGGGAGAGAGACCCAGTACTTC.